One TCR beta chain is described in this entry. Antigen unknown. The CDR3 totals 14 residues. The germline gives CDR1 SGHTA, CDR2 FQGTGA. V dropped 5 bases and J dropped 7; count of bases not matched to a gene: 6. The data are from a study of cytomegalovirus exposure and HLA in healthy donors. Broader study findings: What was likely a sequencing artifact was a cluster of highly shared sequence variants.

In the PCR, 60 Vbeta and 13 Jbeta primers were used. Profiling relied on immunoSEQ multiplex PCR, and the TCRdb table lists in-frame clones only, not all of them. This sample has about 160,000 clones; approximately 85% occur once, and the top ten carry roughly a tenth. The receptor's source is a man aged 50 to 59 in good health and CMV-seropositive. The rearrangement joins TRBV7-3 to TRBJ2-1; TRBD2 agrees at 9 bases. What was sequenced was PBMCs. The CDR3 here is CASSISGGRNEQFF. CDR3 bases: TGTGCCAGCAGCATTAGCGGGGGACGGAATGAGCAGTTCTTC.